A selection of T cell receptor beta chains follows, all from one sample in a study of blood T cell repertoires in COVID-19. Only in-frame clones appear in the TCRdb table, and some are missing; sequencing was by immunoSEQ multiplex PCR. The sample yields tens of thousands of clones, 70% to 90% seen once. The specimen sequenced was peripheral blood. The origin of the receptors is a woman aged 50 to 60 with COVID-19, enrolled during active disease. Both conserved end residues are part of each CDR3.

v_gene	j_gene	CDR3aa
TRBV6-6	TRBJ2-3	CASRGTSGSSDTQYF
TRBV28	TRBJ2-7	CASSFYPLGSYEQYF
TRBV6-5	TRBJ1-2	CASSYGPEGYGYTF
TRBV30	TRBJ2-7	CAWSVGSYYEQYF
TRBV27	TRBJ2-1	CASSSFNEQFF
TRBV24-1	TRBJ2-2	CATSESGTMNTGELFF
TRBV23-1	TRBJ2-5	CASSQAEETQYF
TRBV5-1	TRBJ2-3	CASSSGPQGDTQYF
TRBV3-1/TRBV3-2	TRBJ2-5	CASSQGRALKTQYF
TRBV10-3	TRBJ2-7	CAISEMASGSYEQYF
TRBV4-3	TRBJ1-4	CASSQGDLRLGGEKLFF
TRBV6-5	TRBJ2-7	CASSRTSGASYEQYF
TRBV2	TRBJ2-1	CASSEIGLAGVDEQFF
TRBV10-3	TRBJ2-1	CAISAADSSYNEQFF
TRBV27	TRBJ1-6	CASSRTLDSPLHF
TRBV10-3	TRBJ2-1	CAISEEGGEDEQFF
TRBV4-1	TRBJ2-7	CASSQLAGVREQYF
TRBV7-9	TRBJ2-7	CASRSSGRSSYEQYF
TRBV10-3	TRBJ1-2	CAISESGQLYGYTF
TRBV5-4	TRBJ2-7	CASSTQGSHEQYF
TRBV3-1/TRBV3-2	TRBJ2-4	CASSQELVPQYF
TRBV7-2	TRBJ1-4	CASSLAPTGVGFNEKLFF
TRBV5-1	TRBJ2-3	CASSLRGDTQYF
TRBV28	TRBJ2-7	CASSPPQKPDEQYF
TRBV30	TRBJ1-3	CALTESGNTIYF
TRBV7-9	TRBJ2-1	CASSLRGRADEQFF
TRBV29-1	TRBJ1-1	CSVGFGRGRAEAFF
TRBV3-1/TRBV3-2	TRBJ2-3	CASSPRTLAGEGDTQYF